This entry lists 31 T cell receptor beta chains sequenced from one sample in a study of cytomegalovirus exposure and HLA in healthy donors. PCR involved 60 Vbeta and 13 Jbeta primers. Sequenced by immunoSEQ multiplex PCR; TCRdb stores in-frame clones only, minus some. Here the sample spans approximately 130,000 clones, about 80% being singletons. Sequencing was done on a sample of PBMCs. The receptors here all came from a boy between 2 and 10 years old in good health and CMV-seronegative.

V is TRBV6-1 and J is TRBJ1-2, with TRBD1 identical over 10 bases. The V gene end was trimmed by 8 bases and the J gene end by 6 bases; junction bases not matched to a gene: 9. The CDR3 has 14 residues. In germline, CDR1 is MNHNS, CDR2 SASEGT. The CDR3: CASVRTGGLNGYTF. The CDR3, as DNA: TGTGCCAGCGTCCGGACAGGGGGTTTGAATGGCTACACCTTC.

This chain connects TRBV4-2 to TRBJ2-7; 11 positions match TRBD2. The CDR3 has 15 residues. The germline V gene has CDR1 LGHNA and CDR2 YNFKEQ. The V gene end was trimmed by 1 base and the J gene end by 5 bases; junction bases not matched to a gene: 4. In DNA, the CDR3 is TGTGCCAGCAGCCAAGTAGCGGGGGGGCATAACGAGCAGTACTTC. This translates into CASSQVAGGHNEQYF.

This clone was seen a handful of times. This specimen includes other DNA sequences encoding the same CDR3. The chain has TRBV4-3 and TRBJ1-2; 7 nucleotides match TRBD1. Germline CDR1 is LGHNA and CDR2 is YSLEER. The J segment lost 5 bases and the V segment lost 3 bases, leaving 3 bases of the junction unmatched. CDR3 length: 13 amino acids. For the CDR3, the DNA is TGCGCCAGCAGCCAGGAACAGGGGTATGGCTACACCTTC. Translating it yields CASSQEQGYGYTF.

V gene TRBV18 combines with J gene TRBJ1-3, with D perhaps TRBD1 (5 bases). Germline V gives CDR1 KGHSH, CDR2 LQKENI. Between the trimmed V and J ends, which lost 6 bases and 1 base, there was a span of 7 bases. The length of the CDR3 is 13 residues. The CDR3 bases are TGTGCCAGCTCGGGGGGTTCTGGAAACACCATATATTTT. Translating it yields CASSGGSGNTIYF.

J is TRBJ2-1 and V is TRBV13, with 10 bases aligning to TRBD2. The germline gives CDR1 PRHDT, CDR2 FYEKMQ (reference sequence). V dropped 7 bases and J dropped 7; count of bases not matched to a gene: 13. CDR3 length: 16 residues. CDR3: CASNQREGGFWNEQFF. The DNA for the CDR3 is TGTGCCAGCAATCAGCGGGAGGGGGGCTTCTGGAATGAGCAGTTCTTC.

The V call is TRBV6-4, the J call TRBJ2-5; D is undetermined. The V gene lost 5 bases and the J gene lost 2 bases, with 9 bases spanning the gap. The V gene's germline CDR1 is MRHNA and CDR2 SNTAGT. This CDR3 is 13 amino acids long. CDR3 amino acids: CASSSTVQETQYF. The CDR3 DNA follows: TGTGCCAGCAGTTCTACCGTACAAGAGACCCAGTACTTC.

The gene calls are TRBV19 and TRBJ1-2; maybe TRBD1 (5 bases). Germline CDR1 and CDR2: LNHDA and SQIVND (reference sequence). V was shortened by 1 base and J by 10 bases, with 7 bases between the two germline ends. The length of the CDR3 is 11 residues. This CDR3 reads CASSIGGVYTF. DNA of the CDR3: TGTGCCAGTAGTATAGGGGGGGTCTACACCTTC.

This clone has a single count. This chain connects TRBV25-1 to TRBJ2-2, with D possibly TRBD1 on 6 matching bases. With 1 base removed from V and 1 base from J, the gap between germline ends came to 10 bases. The germline V gene has CDR1 MGHDK and CDR2 SYGVNS. The CDR3 is made up of 16 amino acids. The CDR3: CASSESPGQNTGELFF. CDR3 DNA: TGTGCCAGCAGTGAATCCCCGGGACAGAACACCGGGGAGCTGTTTTTT.

The rearrangement joins TRBV5-1 to TRBJ2-6; TRBD2 is a possible D gene (5 bases). Per germline, CDR1 SGHRS and CDR2 YFSETQ. The CDR3 runs to 18 residues. V dropped 0 bases and J dropped 0 bases, with 13 bases sitting between them. The CDR3 nucleotides are TGCGCCAGCAGCTTGGGAGGGCCCCGATTCTCTGGGGCCAACGTCCTGACTTTC. It yields the protein CASSLGGPRFSGANVLTF.

This clone was seen a handful of times. The V gene is TRBV5-4, the J gene TRBJ1-1; D not resolved. V dropped 4 bases and J dropped 4 bases, with 17 bases sitting between them. In germline, CDR1 is SGHNT, CDR2 YYREEE (reference sequence). This CDR3 region has 15 residues. Here the CDR3 DNA reads TGTGCCAGCAGCCCCCCCGGTCCAGGTGGCACTGAAGCTTTCTTT. It codes for CASSPPGPGGTEAFF.

Of note for this clone: The DNA is left out, because the CDR3 cannot be placed on it with certainty; the CDR3 is given as TCRdb lists it. The gene calls are TRBV21-1 and TRBJ2-1; no check of the table's D call, TRBD2, against the DNA was made. TRBV21-1 is listed as a pseudogene. Inclusive of both ends, the CDR3 amounts to 16 amino acids. CDR3 residues: CASSKVGGGAHNEQFF.

CDR3 sequence (DNA): TGTGCCAGCAGTGTGGTGGCGGGAGACTCCCATGAGCAGTTCTTC. Protein product: CASSVVAGDSHEQFF. This chain joins TRBV6-4 and TRBJ2-1, with TRBD2 identical over 7 bases. Germline CDR1 MRHNA, CDR2 SNTAGT. V lost 4 bases to trimming and J lost 8 bases; unmatched junction nucleotides: 11. This CDR3 is 15 amino acids long.

The chain links TRBV18 to TRBJ1-2; a possible D gene is TRBD1 (5 bases). The CDR3 is 15 amino acids. The ends were cut back, 2 bases at V and 2 bases at J, with 12 bases in the middle. Germline V gene lookup returns CDR1 KGHSH and CDR2 LQKENI. The CDR3, as DNA: TGTGCCAGCTCACCAGGCGGCAGGGTGAACTATGGCTACACCTTC. Its translation is CASSPGGRVNYGYTF.

V is TRBV1 and J is TRBJ2-3; TRBD2, as called in the table, went unchecked against the DNA. TRBV1 is a pseudogene. The CDR3 is 16 residues long. In DNA, the CDR3 is TGCACCAGCAGCCAACGGACTAGCGGGAGCACAGATACGCAGTATTTT. This codes for CTSSQRTSGSTDTQYF.

The chain links TRBV7-9 to TRBJ2-1, with 13 bases fitting TRBD2. Trimming cost V 5 bases and J 5 bases; bases outside gene matches: 3. The CDR3 spans 15 residues. Germline V gene data show CDR1 as SEHNR and CDR2 as FQNEAQ (reference sequence). The CDR3 here is CASSPGLAGNNEQFF. The CDR3 DNA follows: TGTGCCAGCAGCCCGGGACTAGCGGGGAACAATGAGCAGTTCTTC. Variable domain in full (rest from reference TRBV7-9 and TRBJ2-1): DTGVSQNPRHKITKRGQNVTFRCDPISEHNRLYWYRQTLGQGPEFLTYFQNEAQLEKSRLLSDRFSAERPKGSFSTLEIQRTEQGDSAMYLCASSPGLAGNNEQFFGPGTRLTVL.

The chain carries TRBV2 and TRBJ2-5; D possibly corresponds to TRBD1 (5 bases). The J call could be wrong; TRBJ2-7 is a better fit for the DNA end. CDR1 is SNHLY, CDR2 FYNNEI, per germline. The CDR3 runs 15 residues. CDR3 sequence reads: CASSEGQRVSYEQYF. For the CDR3, the DNA is TGTGCCAGCAGTGAAGGACAGAGAGTCTCCTACGAGCAGTACTTC.

The chain employs TRBV4-1 and TRBJ2-1; 7 nucleotides line up with TRBD1. The CDR3 covers 17 residues. V lost 0 bases and J lost 9; bases outside the gene matches: 14. Germline V gene lookup returns CDR1 MGHRA and CDR2 YSYEKL. CDR3 residues: CASSQDQYRDSVREQFF. The CDR3 bases are TGCGCCAGCAGCCAAGATCAGTATCGGGACAGCGTCCGTGAGCAGTTCTTC.

V gene TRBV7-9 combines with J gene TRBJ1-6; TRBD1 matches at 8 bases. The CDR3 contains 14 residues. Germline assignment: CDR1 SEHNR and CDR2 FQNEAQ (reference sequence). V shed 5 bases, J shed 7 bases, and the junction held 4 bases outside the gene matches. CDR3 DNA sequence: TGTGCCAGCAGCCTGACAGGGGTAAATTCACCCCTCCACTTT. This encodes CASSLTGVNSPLHF.

The chain carries TRBV11-2 and TRBJ2-2; weak D call: TRBD1 (6 bases). There are 15 residues in the CDR3. The V and J ends lost 6 bases and 3 bases respectively, with 14 bases between them. Germline CDR1 reads SGHAT; CDR2 reads FQNNGV. CDR3 amino acids: CASSADRGYTGELFF. CDR3 DNA: TGTGCCAGCAGTGCGGACAGAGGATACACCGGGGAGCTGTTTTTT.

This clone is a singleton in its sample. One end of the junction fails to match germline, which may point to a read error. Written as DNA, the CDR3 is TGTTCCAGCAGCTTAGCGGAGGACGTTTATGCTATTGCCTATGGCTACACCTTC. Its translation: CSSSLAEDVYAIAYGYTF. The chain recombines TRBV7-9 with TRBJ1-2; D not resolved. This CDR3 contains 18 residues. Germline V gives CDR1 SEHNR, CDR2 FQNEAQ (reference sequence). The full variable domain, in which reference TRBV7-9 and TRBJ1-2 provide the parts outside the CDR3, is DTGVSQNPRHKITKRGQNVTFRCDPISEHNRLYWYRQTLGQGPEFLTYFQNEAQLEKSRLLSDRFSAERPKGSFSTLEIQRTEQGDSAMYLCSSSLAEDVYAIAYGYTFGSGTRLTVV.

Here the CDR3 DNA reads TGTGCCAGCTCCTCCCGGGACAGGGCCACTGAAGCTTTCTTT. Translating it yields CASSSRDRATEAFF. This chain connects TRBV2 to TRBJ1-1, with TRBD1 matching over 9 bases. J gave up 4 bases and V 8 bases, and 8 bases lay outside the gene matches. CDR3 size: 14 residues. In germline, CDR1 is SNHLY, CDR2 FYNNEI.

The chain employs TRBV6-9 and TRBJ2-1; TRBD2 might be the D (5 bases). CDR3 length equals 18 residues. In germline, CDR1 is MNHGY, CDR2 SVAAGI. V was clipped by 1 base and J by 5 bases, with 21 bases between them. CDR3 amino acids: CASSYYRSGYPIDNEQFF. The DNA for the CDR3 is TGTGCCAGCAGTTATTATAGGAGCGGCTACCCGATCGACAATGAGCAGTTCTTC.

The chain uses TRBV9 and TRBJ1-2; D is perhaps TRBD1 (6 bases). Germline V lookup: CDR1 SGDLS, CDR2 YYNGEE. The V and J ends lost 4 bases and 8 bases respectively, with 15 bases between them. The CDR3 is made up of 13 amino acids. The DNA for the CDR3 is TGTGCCAGCAGCCAGATGGGGGGGCCGGGCTACACCTTC. Its translation: CASSQMGGPGYTF.

A remark on this clone: In the same sample, other DNA sequences code for this CDR3. The gene calls are TRBV7-3 and TRBJ2-5, with 8 bases that match TRBD2. Looked up from germline, CDR1 is SGHTA and CDR2 is FQGTGA. After removal of 3 bases from V and 2 bases from J, the junction contained 2 bases not matched to a gene. The CDR3 is made up of 14 amino acids. The CDR3 is CASSLGGGQETQYF. The DNA of the CDR3 is TGTGCCAGCAGCTTGGGCGGGGGGCAAGAGACCCAGTACTTC.

The chain has TRBV12-5 and TRBJ1-2; 8 nucleotides line up with TRBD1. The CDR3 runs 14 residues. The trim removed 5 bases at V and 8 bases at J, leaving 10 bases unmatched. Looked up from germline, CDR1 is LGHNT and CDR2 is FRNRAP. Here the CDR3 reads CASGLTGGPDGYTF. The CDR3 nucleotides read TGTGCTAGTGGTCTAACAGGGGGGCCTGACGGCTACACCTTC.

The chain links TRBV11-2 to TRBJ1-6; 8 nucleotides line up with TRBD1. J gave up 7 bases and V 1 base, and 3 bases lay outside the gene matches. CDR3 length equals 15 residues. Germline CDR1 SGHAT, CDR2 FQNNGV. The CDR3 coding sequence is TGTGCCAGCAGCTTAGCGGGACAGGAGAATTCACCCCTCCACTTT. It encodes CASSLAGQENSPLHF.

This CDR3 reads CASSLIPPSTASGNTIYF. The CDR3 nucleotides are TGTGCCAGCAGTTTAATCCCACCGTCGACAGCCTCTGGAAACACCATATATTTT. The J gene is TRBJ1-3, the V gene TRBV27; tentatively, D is TRBD1 (5 bases). Germline V CDR1 and CDR2: MNHEY, SMNVEV (reference sequence). Trimming removed 2 bases at V and 0 bases at J, with 17 bases between. There are 18 residues in the CDR3.

This clone came up a few times. V and J are TRBV30 and TRBJ1-5; TRBD1 matches 7 bases. Germline V gene lookup returns CDR1 GTSNPN and CDR2 SVGIG (reference sequence). This CDR3 comprises 16 residues. J was trimmed by 6 bases and V by 2 bases; bases with no gene match: 13. CDR3 sequence (DNA): TGTGCCTGGAGTCGGAGGGAACAGGGGAGGCTTCAGCCCCAGCATTTT. Translating gives CAWSRREQGRLQPQHF.

The chain couples TRBV19 to TRBJ2-1, with a weak D call TRBD2 (5 bases). Between the trimmed V and J ends, which lost 2 bases and 2 bases, there was a span of 13 bases. CDR1 is LNHDA, CDR2 SQIVND, per germline (reference sequence). This CDR3 comprises 16 residues. CDR3 in DNA: TGTGCCAGTAGTATAAGGTGGCTAGCCCCCTACAATGAGCAGTTCTTC. Translated, it gives CASSIRWLAPYNEQFF. Filled out from reference TRBV19 and TRBJ2-1, the complete variable domain reads DGGITQSPKYLFRKEGQNVTLSCEQNLNHDAMYWYRQDPGQGLRLIYYSQIVNDFQKGDIAEGYSVSREKKESFPLTVTSAQKNPTAFYLCASSIRWLAPYNEQFFGPGTRLTVL.

This clone appeared a few times. This sample also contains other DNA sequences that code for the same CDR3. V gene TRBV5-6 combines with J gene TRBJ1-2; D is possibly TRBD1 (5 bases). Trimming cost V 2 bases and J 0 bases, with 8 bases left between them. Germline values: CDR1 SGHDT, CDR2 YYEEEE. The CDR3 spans 14 residues. CDR3 DNA sequence: TGTGCCAGCAGCTTTGGGACTGCTAACTATGGCTACACCTTC. Protein sequence: CASSFGTANYGYTF.

This chain joins TRBV19 and TRBJ2-5; D might be TRBD2 (6 bases). Trimming took 5 bases from V and 7 from J, leaving 20 bases between them. The CDR3 runs 15 residues. The germline V gene has CDR1 LNHDA and CDR2 SQIVND (reference sequence). The DNA of the CDR3 is TGTGCCAGTAGTCCCGCGGGGACCCCGGGTGCGACCCAGTACTTC. Amino acids: CASSPAGTPGATQYF.